The T cell receptor beta chain under discussion was sequenced for a study of human T cells and chemical hapten exposure. TCRdb re-derived calls from the RACE reads in MiXCR, one entry per CDR3 protein. Of 80,000 to 100,000 distinct CDR3 sequences listed, approximately 9.9% are singletons. The CDR3 length is 16 residues. With 5 bases clipped from V and 5 bases from J, the junction kept 12 bases outside the gene matches. Germline values: CDR1 MNHEY, CDR2 SVGAGI. Time point defined: pre-sensitization, week 0. Treatment of the sample: therapeutic diphenylcyclopropenone sensitization with weekly scalp DPC.

Material: whole blood, obtained in connection with sensitization to the hapten diphenylcyclopropenone (DPC). This TCR came from a middle-aged woman with alopecia areata. Some clones in this sample may be carry-over from other donors' samples. This chain links TRBV6-5 with TRBJ1-3; 7 nucleotides agree with TRBD1. The CDR3 reads CASSQHRDSKRNTIYF. The CDR3 DNA reads as TGTGCCAGCAGTCAACACCGGGACAGTAAAAGAAACACCATATATTTT.